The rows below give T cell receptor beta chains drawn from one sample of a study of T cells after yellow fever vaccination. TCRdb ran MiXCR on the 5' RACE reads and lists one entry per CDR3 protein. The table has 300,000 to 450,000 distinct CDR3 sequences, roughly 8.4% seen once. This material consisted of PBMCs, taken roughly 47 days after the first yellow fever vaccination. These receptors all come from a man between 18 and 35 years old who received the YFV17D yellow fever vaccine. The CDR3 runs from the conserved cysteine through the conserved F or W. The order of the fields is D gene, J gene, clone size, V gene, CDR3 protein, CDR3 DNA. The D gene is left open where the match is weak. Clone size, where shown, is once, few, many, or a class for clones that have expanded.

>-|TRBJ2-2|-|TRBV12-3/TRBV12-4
CASIPRAGAENTGELFF
TGTGCCAGCATCCCCCGAGCTGGAGCGGAGAACACCGGGGAGCTGTTTTTT
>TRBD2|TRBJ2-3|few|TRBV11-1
CASSPNLAEPMGSTDTQYF
TGTGCCAGCAGCCCCAATCTAGCGGAACCGATGGGGAGCACAGATACGCAGTATTTT
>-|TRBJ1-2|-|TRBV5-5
CASSFAGVGYTF
TGTGCCAGCAGCTTCGCGGGGGTCGGCTACACCTTC
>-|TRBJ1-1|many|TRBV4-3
CASSQTVRDSEAFF
TGCGCCAGCAGCCAGACGGTGAGGGACTCTGAAGCTTTCTTT
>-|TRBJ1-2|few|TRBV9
CASSVVGFGDGYTF
TGTGCCAGCAGCGTAGTAGGCTTTGGAGATGGCTACACCTTC
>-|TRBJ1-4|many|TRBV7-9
CASSLAGDVRGKLFF
TGTGCCAGCAGCTTAGCAGGGGATGTCCGCGGAAAACTGTTTTTT
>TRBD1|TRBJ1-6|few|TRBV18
CASSRRGGQLNSPLHF
TGTGCCAGCTCACGGCGAGGGGGACAGTTAAATTCACCCCTCCACTTT
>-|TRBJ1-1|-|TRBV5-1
CASRQGGSEAFF
TGCGCCAGCAGACAGGGTGGCTCTGAAGCTTTCTTT
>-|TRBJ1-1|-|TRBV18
CASSPPGLRGNTEAFF
TGTGCCAGCTCACCGCCTGGGTTGCGGGGGAACACTGAAGCTTTCTTT
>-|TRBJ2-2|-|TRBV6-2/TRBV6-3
CASTPPRRNTGELFF
TGTGCCAGCACCCCCCCCCGGAGGAACACCGGGGAGCTGTTTTTT
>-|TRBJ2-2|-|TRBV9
CASSGPGTPAGELFF
TGTGCCAGCAGCGGCCCCGGGACTCCTGCCGGGGAGCTGTTTTTT
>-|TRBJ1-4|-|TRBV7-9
CASSLGDASTNEKLFF
TGTGCCAGCAGCTTAGGCGATGCATCGACTAATGAAAAACTGTTTTTT
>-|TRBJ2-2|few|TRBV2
CASSGTLRTGELFF
TGTGCCAGCAGTGGAACCCTCCGGACCGGGGAGCTGTTTTTT
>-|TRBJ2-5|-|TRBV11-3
CASSGPEQETQYF
TGTGCCAGCAGCGGACCAGAACAAGAGACCCAGTACTTC
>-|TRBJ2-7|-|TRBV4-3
CASSQESGLSDEQYF
TGCGCCAGCAGCCAAGAGTCCGGACTATCGGACGAGCAGTACTTC
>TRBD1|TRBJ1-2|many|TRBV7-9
CASSLNRGRTNYGYTF
TGTGCCAGCAGCTTAAACAGGGGGCGAACTAACTATGGCTACACCTTC
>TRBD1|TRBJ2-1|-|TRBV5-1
CASSSSGQSYNEQFF
TGCGCCAGCAGCTCTTCGGGACAGTCCTACAATGAGCAGTTCTTC
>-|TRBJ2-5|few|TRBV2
CASRVYGGQETQYF
TGTGCCAGCAGGGTCTACGGGGGCCAAGAGACCCAGTACTTC
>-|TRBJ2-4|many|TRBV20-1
CSARDLGALAKNIQYF
TGCAGTGCTAGAGATTTGGGGGCCCTAGCCAAAAACATTCAGTACTTC
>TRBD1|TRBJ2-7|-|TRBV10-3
CAISESGTGGYEQYF
TGTGCCATCAGTGAGTCAGGGACAGGGGGTTACGAGCAGTACTTC
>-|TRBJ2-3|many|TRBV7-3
CASSLQVTDTQYF
TGTGCCAGCAGCTTACAGGTCACAGATACGCAGTATTTT
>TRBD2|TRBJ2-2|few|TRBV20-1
CSAWTSGGGGELFF
TGCAGTGCGTGGACTAGCGGGGGCGGCGGGGAGCTGTTTTTT
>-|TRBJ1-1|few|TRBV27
CASSLLGLHTEAFF
TGTGCCAGCAGTTTATTAGGGCTGCACACTGAAGCTTTCTTT